The 17 T cell receptor beta chains listed next were all sequenced from one sample in a study of T cell changes during pregnancy in multiple sclerosis. The assay was immunoSEQ multiplex PCR, and TCRdb's table has in-frame clones only and misses some. The sample records approximately 37,000 clones, about 88% being singletons. The sample was CD4+ T cells from peripheral blood mononuclear cells, taken in the first trimester of pregnancy. The source is a female donor with multiple sclerosis, enrolled in a pregnancy study.

J is TRBJ2-7 and V is TRBV7-2; 8 positions match TRBD1. The CDR3 sequence is 15 residues long. The V gene end was trimmed by 4 bases and the J gene end by 1 base; junction bases not matched to a gene: 6. Per the germline V gene, CDR1 is SGHTA and CDR2 is FQGNSA. CDR3 DNA sequence: TGTGCCAGCAGCTACGGACAGGGAGGTTCCTACGAGCAGTACTTC. Amino acid sequence: CASSYGQGGSYEQYF. The variable domain in full, completed from reference TRBV7-2 and TRBJ2-7, reads GAGVSQSPSNKVTEKGKDVELRCDPISGHTALYWYRQSLGQGLEFLIYFQGNSAPDKSGLPSDRFSAERTGGSVSTLTIQRTQQEDSAVYLCASSYGQGGSYEQYFGPGTRLTVT.

The rearrangement links TRBV27 to TRBJ2-5, with TRBD2 matching over 10 bases. The J segment lost 6 bases and the V segment lost 5 bases, leaving 9 bases of the junction unmatched. Germline V gene lookup returns CDR1 MNHEY and CDR2 SMNVEV (reference sequence). The CDR3 covers 15 residues. CDR3 in DNA: TGTGCCAGCAGTCCTAGCGGGAGTATCGCGAAGACCCAGTACTTC. Its protein is CASSPSGSIAKTQYF.

This clone has just one count. The sample has other DNA sequences that encode this CDR3 too. V gene TRBV11-2 combines with J gene TRBJ2-1; maybe TRBD2 (6 bases). Germline lookup yields CDR1 SGHAT and CDR2 FQNNGV. This CDR3 has 16 amino acids. V was shortened by 1 base and J by 0 bases, with 10 bases between the two germline ends. The CDR3 DNA follows: TGTGCCAGCAGCTTAGTTTCCGGGGGCTCCTACAATGAGCAGTTCTTC. Encoded protein: CASSLVSGGSYNEQFF.

This rearrangement joins TRBV12-5 to TRBJ1-6; perhaps TRBD1 as D (5 bases). The germline V gene encodes CDR1 LGHNT and CDR2 FRNRAP. There are 14 residues in the CDR3. Between the trimmed V and J ends, which lost 1 base and 6 bases, there was a span of 7 bases. The CDR3 here is CASGLGQSNSPLHF. The CDR3 DNA is TGTGCTAGTGGTTTGGGACAGAGTAATTCACCCCTCCACTTT.

This clone was seen once. The rearrangement links TRBV5-1 to TRBJ2-1, with TRBD2 matching 9 bases. V was pared by 0 bases and J by 3 bases, with 4 bases of the junction left unmatched. The CDR3 has 16 residues. Germline V gene data show CDR1 as SGHRS and CDR2 as YFSETQ. CDR3 loop: CASSLESSGVYNEQFF. The CDR3 nucleotides are TGCGCCAGCAGCTTGGAGTCTAGCGGGGTCTACAATGAGCAGTTCTTC.

The chain links TRBV6-1 to TRBJ1-5, with 8 bases fitting TRBD1. V lost 3 bases to trimming and J lost 4 bases; unmatched junction nucleotides: 5. This CDR3 spans 15 amino acids. Germline V CDR1 and CDR2: MNHNS, SASEGT. Written as DNA, the CDR3 is TGTGCCAGCAGTGAGGGGGACAGGCCAAATCAGCCCCAGCATTTT. The encoded protein is CASSEGDRPNQPQHF.

V usage is TRBV5-1 and J usage is TRBJ2-5, with D possibly matching TRBD1 (5 bases). Trimming pared 0 bases from V and 2 bases from J, leaving 11 bases between. The CDR3 loop spans 15 amino acids. Per the germline V gene, CDR1 is SGHRS and CDR2 is YFSETQ. The CDR3 reads CASSLAAGLQETQYF. The CDR3 DNA reads TGCGCCAGCAGCTTGGCCGCAGGGCTACAAGAGACCCAGTACTTC. The full variable domain, rest sourced from reference TRBV5-1 and TRBJ2-5, is KAGVTQTPRYLIKTRGQQVTLSCSPISGHRSVSWYQQTPGQGLQFLFEYFSETQRNKGNFPGRFSGRQFSNSRSEMNVSTLELGDSALYLCASSLAAGLQETQYFGPGTRLLVL.

This chain connects TRBV27 to TRBJ2-7; perhaps TRBD1 as D (5 bases). Trimming left V 5 bases short and J 4 bases short, with 12 bases between. The length of the CDR3 is 13 residues. CDR1 and CDR2 (germline): MNHEY, SMNVEV (reference sequence). CDR3 sequence: CASSPFQGYEQYF. The DNA of the CDR3 is TGTGCCAGCAGTCCCTTCCAGGGATACGAGCAGTACTTC.

J is TRBJ1-1 and V is TRBV29-1; D uncertain. The CDR3 has 12 amino acids. Trimming cost V 0 bases and J 7 bases, with 9 bases left between them. The germline V gene encodes CDR1 SQVTM and CDR2 ANQGSEA. CDR3 protein: CSVEDEEIEAFF. The CDR3 nucleotides are TGCAGCGTTGAAGACGAGGAAATTGAAGCTTTCTTT.

A single count supports this clone. The chain's CDR3 is CAWSVSAHVSGNTIYF. For the CDR3, the DNA is TGTGCCTGGAGTGTATCTGCACATGTCTCTGGAAACACCATATATTTT. The chain uses TRBV30 and TRBJ1-3; unclear D gene. Germline V gene lookup returns CDR1 GTSNPN and CDR2 SVGIG (reference sequence). The CDR3 runs to 16 residues. V was shortened by 0 bases and J by 0 bases, with 12 bases between the two germline ends.

This clone was counted once. The chain joins TRBV7-3 to TRBJ2-1; no clear D. Per germline, CDR1 SGHTA and CDR2 FQGTGA. V gave up 1 base and J gave up 7 bases, with 14 bases separating them. The CDR3 spans 15 residues. The CDR3 bases are TGTGCCAGCAGCTTAATCGCGCTAGTTGGTAATGAGCAGTTCTTC. Translating it yields CASSLIALVGNEQFF.

A few counts support this clone. The chain carries TRBV7-4 and TRBJ1-2; D uncertain. V gave up 2 bases and J gave up 4 bases, with 14 bases separating them. Looked up from germline, CDR1 is SGHVT and CDR2 is SQSDAQ. There are 15 residues in the CDR3. The CDR3 region is CASSLMVGSPYGYTF. In DNA form, the CDR3 reads TGTGCCAGCAGCTTAATGGTGGGGAGTCCCTATGGCTACACCTTC.

By proportion, this clone is medium-sized. V and J are TRBV30 and TRBJ2-7; D is possibly TRBD2 (6 bases). Between the trimmed V and J ends, which lost 3 bases and 7 bases, there was a span of 10 bases. This CDR3 has 11 amino acids. The germline CDR1 and CDR2 sequences are GTSNPN and SVGIG (reference sequence). The CDR3 protein is CAWSWGEEQYF. The CDR3 DNA is TGTGCCTGGAGCTGGGGGGAGGAGCAGTACTTC.

The chain uses TRBV2 and TRBJ1-5; D is perhaps TRBD1 (5 bases). This CDR3 has 14 amino acids. Trimming cost V 9 bases and J 0 bases, with 12 bases left between them. Germline V gives CDR1 SNHLY, CDR2 FYNNEI. The CDR3 sequence: CASRQSSSNQPQHF. In DNA form, the CDR3 reads TGTGCCAGTCGACAGTCAAGTAGCAATCAGCCCCAGCATTTT.

The chain carries TRBV19 and TRBJ2-1; 7 bases align to TRBD1. Trimming removed 4 bases from V and 1 base from J; junction bases left unmatched: 10. This CDR3 is 17 amino acids long. Germline assignment: CDR1 LNHDA and CDR2 SQIVND (reference sequence). CDR3 DNA: TGTGCCAGTAGTAAAGAGACAGGGTCATGGTCCTACAATGAGCAGTTCTTC. This translates into CASSKETGSWSYNEQFF.

This rearrangement joins TRBV19 to TRBJ1-4; TRBD1 is a possible D gene (5 bases). Germline V lookup: CDR1 LNHDA, CDR2 SQIVND (reference sequence). This CDR3 has 12 residues. CDR3 coding DNA: TGTCCCACCAGGGCCCGTAGGGAAAAACTGTTTTTT. This encodes CPTRARREKLFF.

This chain links TRBV30 with TRBJ2-1; a possible D gene is TRBD2 (5 bases). CDR1 GTSNPN and CDR2 SVGIG come from the germline V gene (reference sequence). V was trimmed by 0 bases and J by 6 bases, leaving 15 bases between them. The CDR3 length is 15 residues. CDR3 nucleotides: TGTGCCTGGAGTGTACGTCGAGGGTCCGGCAATGAGCAGTTCTTC. Protein sequence: CAWSVRRGSGNEQFF.